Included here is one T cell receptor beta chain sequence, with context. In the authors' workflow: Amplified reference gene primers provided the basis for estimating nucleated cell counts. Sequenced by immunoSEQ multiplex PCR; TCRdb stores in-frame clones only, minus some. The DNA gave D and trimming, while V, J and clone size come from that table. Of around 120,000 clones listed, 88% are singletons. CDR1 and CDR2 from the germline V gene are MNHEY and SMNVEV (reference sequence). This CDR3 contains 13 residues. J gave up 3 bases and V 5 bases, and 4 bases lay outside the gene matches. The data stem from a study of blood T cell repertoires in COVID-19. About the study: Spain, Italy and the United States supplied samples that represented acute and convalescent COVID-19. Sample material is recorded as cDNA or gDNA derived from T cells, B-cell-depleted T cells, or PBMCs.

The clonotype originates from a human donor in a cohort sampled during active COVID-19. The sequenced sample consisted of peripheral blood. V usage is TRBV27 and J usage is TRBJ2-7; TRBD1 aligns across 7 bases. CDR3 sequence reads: CASSIRQGYEQYF. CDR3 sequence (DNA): TGTGCCAGCAGTATCCGACAGGGCTACGAGCAGTACTTC.